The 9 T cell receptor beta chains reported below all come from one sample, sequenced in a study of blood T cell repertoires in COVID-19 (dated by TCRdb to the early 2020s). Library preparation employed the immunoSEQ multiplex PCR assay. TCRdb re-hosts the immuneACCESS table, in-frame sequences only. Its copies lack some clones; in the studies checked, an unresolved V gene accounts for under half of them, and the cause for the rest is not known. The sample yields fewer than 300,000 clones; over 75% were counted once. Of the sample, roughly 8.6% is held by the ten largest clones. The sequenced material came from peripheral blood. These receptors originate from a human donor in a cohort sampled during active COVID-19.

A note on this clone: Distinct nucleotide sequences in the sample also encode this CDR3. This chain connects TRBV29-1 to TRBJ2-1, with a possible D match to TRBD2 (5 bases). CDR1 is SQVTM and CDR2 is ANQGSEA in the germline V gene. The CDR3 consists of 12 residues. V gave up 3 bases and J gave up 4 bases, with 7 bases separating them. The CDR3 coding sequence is TGCAGCGTTGAGACGGGGTACAATGAGCAGTTCTTC. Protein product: CSVETGYNEQFF.

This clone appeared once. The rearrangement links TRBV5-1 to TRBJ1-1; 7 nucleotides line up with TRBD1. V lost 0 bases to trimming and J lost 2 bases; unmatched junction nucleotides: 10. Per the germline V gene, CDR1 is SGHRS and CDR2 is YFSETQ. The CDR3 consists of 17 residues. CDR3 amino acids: CASSLGIWDSANTEAFF. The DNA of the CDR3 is TGCGCCAGCAGCTTGGGGATTTGGGACAGCGCCAACACTGAAGCTTTCTTT.

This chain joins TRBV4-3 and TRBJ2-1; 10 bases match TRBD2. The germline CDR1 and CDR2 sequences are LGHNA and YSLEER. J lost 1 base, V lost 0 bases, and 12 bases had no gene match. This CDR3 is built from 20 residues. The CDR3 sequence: CASSQEFLAGALPSYNEQFF. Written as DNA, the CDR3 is TGCGCCAGCAGCCAAGAGTTCCTAGCGGGGGCCCTCCCATCCTACAATGAGCAGTTCTTC.

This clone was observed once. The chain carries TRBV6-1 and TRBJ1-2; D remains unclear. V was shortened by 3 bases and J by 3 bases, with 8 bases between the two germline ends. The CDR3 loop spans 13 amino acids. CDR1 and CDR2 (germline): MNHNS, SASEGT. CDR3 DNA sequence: TGTGCCAGCAGTGAGTACGTAGACTATGGCTACACCTTC. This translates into CASSEYVDYGYTF.

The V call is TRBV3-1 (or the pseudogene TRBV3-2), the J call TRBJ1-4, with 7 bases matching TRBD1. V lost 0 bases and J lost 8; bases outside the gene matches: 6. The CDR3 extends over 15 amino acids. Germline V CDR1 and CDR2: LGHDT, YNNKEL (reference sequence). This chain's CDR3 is CASSQDWAGGEKLFF. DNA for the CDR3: TGTGCCAGCAGCCAAGATTGGGCAGGGGGAGAAAAACTGTTTTTT.

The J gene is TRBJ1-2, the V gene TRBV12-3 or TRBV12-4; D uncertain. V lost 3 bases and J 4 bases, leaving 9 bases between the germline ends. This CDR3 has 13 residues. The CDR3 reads CASSFEQLYGYTF. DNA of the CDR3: TGTGCCAGCAGTTTCGAACAGCTCTATGGCTACACCTTC.

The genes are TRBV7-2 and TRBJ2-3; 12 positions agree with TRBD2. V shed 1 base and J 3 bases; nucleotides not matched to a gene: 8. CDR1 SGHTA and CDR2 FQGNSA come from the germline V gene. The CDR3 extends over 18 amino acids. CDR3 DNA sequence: TGTGCCAGCAGCTTAGGGGCGACTAGCGGGAGATTTACAGATACGCAGTATTTT. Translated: CASSLGATSGRFTDTQYF.

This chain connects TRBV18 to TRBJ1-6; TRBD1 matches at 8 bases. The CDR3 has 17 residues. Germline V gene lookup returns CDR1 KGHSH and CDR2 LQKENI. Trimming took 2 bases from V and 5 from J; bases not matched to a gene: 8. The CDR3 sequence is CASSPNSPGGNNSPLHF. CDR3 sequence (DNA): TGTGCCAGCTCACCAAATTCCCCAGGGGGCAATAATTCACCCCTCCACTTT.

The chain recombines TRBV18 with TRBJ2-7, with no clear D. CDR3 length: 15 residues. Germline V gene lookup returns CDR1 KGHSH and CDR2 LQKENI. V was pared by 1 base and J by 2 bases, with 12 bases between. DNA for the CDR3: TGTGCCAGCTCACCACAACTCCAAGTGGCCTACGAGCAGTACTTC. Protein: CASSPQLQVAYEQYF. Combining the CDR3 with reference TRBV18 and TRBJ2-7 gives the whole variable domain NAGVMQNPRHLVRRRGQEARLRCSPMKGHSHVYWYRQLPEEGLKFMVYLQKENIIDESGMPKERFSAEFPKEGPSILRIQQVVRGDSAAYFCASSPQLQVAYEQYFGPGTRLTVT.